This TCR beta chain was observed in a study of CD39 and CD103 CD8 tumor-infiltrating T cells. Study-wide results and caveats: DP CD8 TILs appeared more oligoclonal than DN and SP CD8 TILs and blood memory CD8 T cells.

The data were produced by immunoSEQ multiplex PCR, yet TCRdb's version contains in-frame clones alone and is incomplete. Found here are roughly 15,000 clones, about nine tenths of them singletons; the top ten hold 3.5% to 5%. For tumor-infiltrating lymphocytes, EpCAM beads were added to negative-selection T-cell enrichment of thawed cells. CCR7 was ignored; memory CD8 cells were sorted as CD8+CD4-CD45RA-. With 4 bases removed from V and 6 bases from J, the gap between germline ends came to 14 bases. CDR3 length: 14 amino acids. Per the germline V gene, CDR1 is MNHEY and CDR2 is SMNVEV (reference sequence). As regards this clone: Antigen unknown.

This sequence joins TRBV27 and TRBJ2-3; D may be TRBD2 (7 bases). This receptor was taken from a human donor with head and neck squamous cell carcinoma. Sequenced input: CD8+ T cells sorted from blood. Stated subset: total memory CD8 T cells (CD45RA-CCR7+/-) from blood or uninvolved lymph node. CDR3 coding DNA: TGTGCCAGCAGTTGGGGGCGGGGGACCGATACGCAGTATTTT. Encoded protein: CASSWGRGTDTQYF.